This TCR beta chain is drawn from a study of T cells in Graves' hyperthyroidism and ophthalmopathy. RNA transcripts provided the source from which TCR beta CDR3 regions were amplified. The study used the HTBI primer set for a first-round RT-PCR of the TCR CDR3. TCRdb redid the calling of the multiplex PCR reads with MiXCR, one entry per CDR3 protein. The data show 450,000 to 650,000 distinct CDR3 sequences, more than 13% seen once. It was uncontrolled infection, other autoimmune disease, pregnancy or lactation that excluded patients. The germline V gene has CDR1 SGHNT and CDR2 YYREEE (reference sequence). The ends were cut back, 3 bases at V and 4 bases at J, with 10 bases in the middle. CDR3 length equals 14 residues. In this sample, this clonotype turned up a few times.

Source material: blood. The chain recombines TRBV5-4 with TRBJ2-2, with a tentative D call TRBD1 (5 bases). The receptor was derived from a young woman with Graves' ophthalmopathy. The CDR3 DNA is TGTGCCAGCAGCTCGACAGTCTTCACCGGGGAGCTGTTTTTT. As protein: CASSSTVFTGELFF.